This entry describes one T cell receptor beta chain. What it recognizes is unknown. About 110 mL of blood, on average, came from one heparinised draw per donor. Populations isolated by sorting all had purity greater than 95%. The CDR3 consists of 16 residues. V lost 4 bases and J 4 bases, leaving 14 bases between the germline ends. Germline V lookup: CDR1 MGHDK, CDR2 SYGVNS. The sample is drawn from a study of beta chain features in type 1 diabetes. The isolated RNA, all of it, was reverse transcribed, so expressed TCRB transcripts were what got sequenced. The protocol was immunoSEQ multiplex PCR, while the TCRdb copy is restricted to in-frame clones and leaves out a portion. The sample holds roughly 370,000 clones, 14% seen once. General study points: Type 1 diabetes patients showed fewer insertions and more deletions at VDJ junctions. Possible PCR preference for shorter templates applied equally to patients and controls.

The TCR originated in a man younger than 45 in good health. The chain joins TRBV25-1 to TRBJ2-6; D unclear. The sample taken for sequencing was naive CD4+ T cells from blood. The CDR3 here is CASSGYTVTGANVLTF. The CDR3 nucleotides read TGTGCCAGCAGTGGGTACACAGTAACCGGGGCCAACGTCCTGACTTTC.